This T cell receptor beta chain was identified in a study of cytomegalovirus exposure and HLA in healthy donors. On the study more broadly: The same platform as the roughly 700 first-cohort repertoires was used for the 95 to 150 validation repertoires, a later analysis reported. Study-level results: In the 130 or so validation repertoires, roughly 94% of cluster scores exceeded 0, per a later analysis. The authors enumerated 150 to 200 TCR beta chains as linked to cytomegalovirus. In vitro, three CMV-associated chains proved specific for CMV antigens.

On this clone itself: Its antigen is not known.

V lost 0 bases and J lost 4, with 12 bases in between. Germline assignment: CDR1 LGHNA and CDR2 YNFKEQ. The CDR3 runs to 15 residues. The method was immunoSEQ multiplex PCR; TCRdb's version includes in-frame clones alone and lacks a portion of them. Of approximately 270,000 clones listed, roughly 87% are singletons. Sequencing was done on a sample of PBMCs. The chain links TRBV4-2 to TRBJ1-1; D not certain. This receptor was obtained from a man younger than 30 in good health and CMV-seropositive. In DNA, the CDR3 is TGTGCCAGCAGCCAAGATGAAGGGATTGTCACTGAAGCTTTCTTT. This sequence encodes CASSQDEGIVTEAFF.